This paragraph reports one T cell receptor (beta chain). This entry is derived from a study of blood T cell repertoires in COVID-19. Turning to the study itself: The origin of the acute and convalescent COVID-19 samples was the United States, Italy and Spain. The cDNA or gDNA used as material had been derived from T cells, B-cell-depleted T cells, or PBMCs.

Germline lookup yields CDR1 LNHDA and CDR2 SQIVND (reference sequence). The V end lost 2 bases, the J end lost 4 bases, and 18 bases lay between the germline ends. The CDR3 has 17 amino acids. Methods used by the authors: For nucleated cells, counts were estimated from reference gene primer amplification. Using immunoSEQ multiplex PCR, the repertoire was profiled, and TCRdb retains in-frame clones only, with some absent. V and J calls and clone size are given by that table; D and trimming were obtained from the DNA. The table has about 98,000 clones, 65% to 90% seen once; the top ten hold about a tenth.

Sequenced sample: peripheral blood. The receptor was isolated from a man between 70 and 80 years old with active or convalescent COVID-19. The J gene is TRBJ2-1, the V gene TRBV19, with D tentatively TRBD1 (6 bases). Written as DNA, the CDR3 is TGTGCCAGTAGTATAAGGGGTGGGACGGACAGTTACAATGAGCAGTTCTTC. As protein: CASSIRGGTDSYNEQFF.